A selection of T cell receptor beta chains follows, all from one sample in a study of radiotherapy plus CTLA-4 blockade in lung cancer. The repertoire was sequenced with immunoSEQ multiplex PCR; TCRdb's copy has only in-frame clones and lacks some. The data show approximately 33,000 clones, with around 73% seen just once and around 7% held by the top ten. This specimen consisted of peripheral blood, obtained from a patient treated with radiotherapy plus ipilimumab. These TCRs come from a human donor with non-small cell lung cancer who had stable disease on radiotherapy plus ipilimumab. The CDR3 runs from the conserved cysteine through the conserved F or W. A D gene is named only where the DNA matches it firmly. For some rows the clone size is stated as once, few or many, or as a class when expanded; others skip it.

abundance	v_gene	j_gene	d_gene	CDR3aa	CDR3nt
NA	TRBV11-2	TRBJ2-5	NA	CASSFRGVDRAQETQYF	TGTGCCAGCAGCTTTCGGGGGGTGGACAGGGCACAAGAGACCCAGTACTTC
NA	TRBV27	TRBJ1-6	NA	CASSLFGGNSYNSPLHF	TGTGCCAGCAGTTTATTCGGGGGGAACTCCTATAATTCACCCCTCCACTTT
NA	TRBV5-6	TRBJ1-1	TRBD1	CASSLPATGRDTEAFF	TGTGCCAGCAGCTTACCAGCGACAGGGAGGGACACTGAAGCTTTCTTT
NA	TRBV19	TRBJ1-6	TRBD1	CASSIQGGQGDSPLHF	TGTGCCAGTAGTATCCAGGGGGGACAGGGGGATTCACCCCTCCACTTT
NA	TRBV7-6	TRBJ2-5	NA	CASSPAQETQYF	TGTGCCAGCAGCCCTGCTCAGGAGACCCAGTACTTC
NA	TRBV28	TRBJ1-2	NA	CASSLGGAGDYGYTF	TGTGCCAGCAGTTTAGGCGGCGCGGGGGACTATGGCTACACCTTC
NA	TRBV5-1	TRBJ2-7	NA	CASSPTVGHQGYEQYF	TGCGCCAGCAGCCCAACTGTTGGACACCAGGGCTACGAGCAGTACTTC
NA	TRBV7-6	TRBJ2-1	NA	CASSLSSYNEQFF	TGTGCCAGCAGCCTTAGCTCCTACAATGAGCAGTTCTTC
NA	TRBV2	TRBJ1-3	NA	CASSRETVPGNTIYF	TGTGCCAGCAGCCGTGAGACAGTCCCCGGAAACACCATATATTTT
NA	TRBV5-6	TRBJ1-3	NA	CASSSTGSGNTIYF	TGTGCCAGCAGCTCCACAGGGTCTGGAAACACCATATATTTT
NA	TRBV10-2	TRBJ1-5	TRBD1	CASSWTGGNQPQHF	TGCGCCAGCAGCTGGACAGGGGGTAATCAGCCCCAGCATTTT
NA	TRBV19	TRBJ2-2	TRBD2	CASSYRLALASNTGELFF	TGTGCCAGTAGTTACCGACTAGCCTTAGCTTCGAACACCGGGGAGCTGTTTTTT
NA	TRBV7-9	TRBJ2-1	TRBD2	CASSVRLAGYNEQFF	TGTGCCAGCAGCGTCAGACTAGCGGGGTACAATGAGCAGTTCTTC
once	TRBV15	TRBJ1-5	NA	CATSRVIFGGALQPQHF	TGTGCCACCAGCAGAGTTATTTTTGGGGGGGCTCTACAGCCCCAGCATTTT
few	TRBV30	TRBJ1-5	NA	CAWTSDNNQPQHF	TGTGCCTGGACCTCGGACAACAATCAGCCCCAGCATTTT
NA	TRBV11-3	TRBJ1-1	NA	CASSLGLNTEAFF	TGTGCCAGCAGCTTAGGGTTGAACACTGAAGCTTTCTTT
NA	TRBV5-6	TRBJ1-2	TRBD1	CASTYDRVVSGYTF	TGTGCCAGCACCTACGACAGGGTAGTATCTGGCTACACCTTC
NA	TRBV30	TRBJ2-5	TRBD1	CAWMWPWGQGQETQYF	TGTGCCTGGATGTGGCCGTGGGGACAGGGGCAAGAGACCCAGTACTTC
NA	TRBV28	TRBJ2-5	NA	CASSSGGRKETQYF	TGTGCCAGCAGCTCGGGGGGCAGGAAAGAGACCCAGTACTTC
NA	TRBV7-2	TRBJ2-5	NA	CASSLATGYQETQYF	TGTGCCAGCAGCTTAGCAACCGGGTACCAAGAGACCCAGTACTTC
NA	TRBV19	TRBJ2-2	TRBD1	CASSIGPGQLNTGELFF	TGTGCCAGTAGTATAGGTCCGGGACAGCTGAACACCGGGGAGCTGTTTTTT
NA	TRBV9	TRBJ1-3	TRBD1	CASSLLGGRGAGNTIYF	TGTGCCAGCAGCCTTTTAGGGGGCAGGGGAGCTGGAAACACCATATATTTT
NA	TRBV6-6	TRBJ1-5	NA	CASRTDILDQPQHF	TGTGCCAGCAGAACGGACATATTGGATCAGCCCCAGCATTTT
NA	TRBV5-6	TRBJ1-3	NA	CASSLRGFSGNTIYF	TGTGCCAGCAGCTTGAGGGGTTTCTCTGGAAACACCATATATTTT
NA	TRBV10-2	TRBJ2-2	NA	CASRWPSMNTGELFF	TGCGCCAGCAGATGGCCATCTATGAACACCGGGGAGCTGTTTTTT
NA	TRBV15	TRBJ1-1	NA	CATSRVRIANTEAFF	TGTGCCACCAGCAGAGTACGGATAGCGAACACTGAAGCTTTCTTT
NA	TRBV9	TRBJ2-3	TRBD2	CASSGRLAGGRVSTDTQYF	TGTGCCAGCAGCGGCCGACTAGCGGGGGGCCGAGTTAGCACAGATACGCAGTATTTT
NA	TRBV5-1	TRBJ1-1	NA	CASSASGGGTEAFF	TGCGCCAGCAGCGCATCAGGAGGAGGGACTGAAGCTTTCTTT
NA	TRBV6-5	TRBJ2-7	NA	CASRPRTASSYEQYF	TGTGCCAGCAGACCGAGGACGGCAAGCTCCTACGAGCAGTACTTC
once	TRBV6-1	TRBJ1-1	NA	CASSEAPGSTTEAFF	TGTGCCAGCAGTGAAGCGCCCGGGTCGACCACTGAAGCTTTCTTT
few	TRBV5-1	TRBJ1-2	NA	CASSGDFLEGYTF	TGCGCCAGCAGCGGGGACTTCCTGGAGGGCTACACCTTC
NA	TRBV5-4	TRBJ2-7	NA	CASSRQQGLVHEQYF	TGTGCCAGCAGCCGCCAGCAGGGATTAGTCCACGAGCAGTACTTC
NA	TRBV6-1	TRBJ1-2	NA	CASSDGGAGYGYTF	TGTGCCAGCAGTGATGGGGGGGCCGGCTATGGCTACACCTTC
NA	TRBV11-2	TRBJ1-2	NA	CASSFGWGGDGYTF	TGTGCCAGCAGCTTCGGGTGGGGCGGGGATGGCTACACCTTC
NA	TRBV4-1	TRBJ1-1	NA	CASSQDYPQVEAFF	TGCGCCAGCAGCCAAGATTACCCCCAAGTTGAAGCTTTCTTT
NA	TRBV6-1	TRBJ2-7	NA	CASGPYEQYF	TGTGCCAGCGGTCCCTACGAGCAGTACTTC
NA	TRBV6-5	TRBJ2-5	TRBD2	CASSYTLKYSGGLYF	TGTGCCAGCAGTTACACCCTAAAGTATAGCGGGGGATTGTACTTC
NA	TRBV19	TRBJ1-2	NA	CASSPPGRTYGYTF	TGTGCCAGTAGTCCCCCGGGACGGACATATGGCTACACCTTC